The present entry profiles one T cell receptor (beta chain) with its context. This sample is part of a study of stem cell transplantation in POMP-related autoinflammatory disease. V was clipped by 5 bases and J by 2 bases; unmatched bases: 3. In germline, CDR1 is MNHEY, CDR2 SMNVEV (reference sequence). This CDR3 region has 15 residues. PRAID featured prominent immunodeficiency. The protocol was immunoSEQ multiplex PCR, while the TCRdb copy is restricted to in-frame clones and leaves out a portion. The repertoire holds tens of thousands of clones, with about nine tenths as singletons. The chain recombines TRBV27 with TRBJ2-1, with 10 bases matching TRBD2. Sequences were derived from CD4+ T cells from PBMCs, sampled after stem cell transplantation. The TCR originated in a human patient with POMP-related autoinflammation and immune dysregulation (PRAID). These T cells may partly come from the graft donor. Here the CDR3 DNA reads TGTGCCAGCAGTCGGACTAGCGGAACCTACAATGAGCAGTTCTTC. This gives the protein CASSRTSGTYNEQFF.